This T cell receptor (beta chain) derives from a study of blood T cell repertoires in COVID-19. In the authors' workflow: It was from reference gene primer amplification that nucleated cell counts were estimated. The repertoire was sequenced with immunoSEQ multiplex PCR; TCRdb's copy has only in-frame clones and lacks some. V, J and clone size were drawn from that table, and D and trimming were deduced from the DNA. Here the sample spans about 150,000 clones, roughly 83% being singletons. This CDR3 is 12 amino acids long. Between the trimmed V and J ends, which lost 7 bases and 2 bases, there was a span of 9 bases. Germline loops: CDR1 SGHDN, CDR2 FVKESK.

This chain joins TRBV14 and TRBJ2-7, with unresolved D. This receptor was taken from an older woman with acute or convalescent COVID-19. Sequencing was done on a sample of peripheral blood. The CDR3 DNA sequence: TGTGCCAGCAACCTCCGGGCCTACGAGCAGTACTTC. This codes for CASNLRAYEQYF.